This entry is about one T cell receptor (beta chain). The antigen is unknown. The germline V gene has CDR1 SQVTM and CDR2 ANQGSEA. Trimming took 7 bases from V and 2 from J, leaving 12 bases between them. The CDR3 contains 12 residues. The sample is drawn from a study of cytomegalovirus exposure and HLA in healthy donors. PCR amplification relied on 60 Vbeta primers (plus 13 Jbeta primers). TCRdb keeps only in-frame clones here, not all; method: immunoSEQ multiplex PCR. The data contain about 160,000 clones, 75% to 90% of them seen just once; the ten biggest clones take up under 2%. Whole-study results and caveats: A later analysis linked a missense DCLRE1C variant to TCR beta V- and J-gene trimming. Many donors shared some public TCRs, even though most TCR sequences were rare.

This receptor was identified in a woman younger than 35 in good health and CMV-seronegative. The chain carries TRBV29-1 and TRBJ2-7, with a possible D match to TRBD1 (5 bases). The specimen sequenced was PBMCs. The CDR3: CSGGHGTYEQYF. CDR3 DNA sequence: TGCAGCGGAGGACATGGAACCTACGAGCAGTACTTC.